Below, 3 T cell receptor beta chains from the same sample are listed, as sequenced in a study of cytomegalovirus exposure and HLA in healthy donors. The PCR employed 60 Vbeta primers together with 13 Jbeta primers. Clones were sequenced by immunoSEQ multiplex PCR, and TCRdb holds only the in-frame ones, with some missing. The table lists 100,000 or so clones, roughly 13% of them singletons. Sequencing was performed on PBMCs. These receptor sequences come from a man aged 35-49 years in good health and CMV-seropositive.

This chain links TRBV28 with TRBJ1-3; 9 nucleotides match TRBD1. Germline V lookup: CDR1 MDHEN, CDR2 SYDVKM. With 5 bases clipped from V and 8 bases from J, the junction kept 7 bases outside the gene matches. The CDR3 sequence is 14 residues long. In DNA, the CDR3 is TGTGCCAGCAGTACCAGGGACAGGGCGTACACCATATATTTT. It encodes CASSTRDRAYTIYF.

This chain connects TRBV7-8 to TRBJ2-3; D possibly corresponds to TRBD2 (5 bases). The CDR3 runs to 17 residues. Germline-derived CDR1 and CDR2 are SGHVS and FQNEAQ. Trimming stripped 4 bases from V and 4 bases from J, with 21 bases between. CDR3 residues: CASSSPLTEAIADTQYF. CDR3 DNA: TGTGCCAGCAGCTCCCCTTTAACGGAGGCGATTGCAGATACGCAGTATTTT.

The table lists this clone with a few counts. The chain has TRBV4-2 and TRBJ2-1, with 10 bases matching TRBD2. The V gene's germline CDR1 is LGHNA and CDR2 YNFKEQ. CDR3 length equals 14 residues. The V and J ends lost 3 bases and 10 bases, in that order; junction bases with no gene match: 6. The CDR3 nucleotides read TGTGCCAGCAGCCAGAAAGCGGGAGGGCGCGAGCAGTTCTTC. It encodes CASSQKAGGREQFF.